Listed below are T cell receptor beta chains from one sample, sequenced in a study of OX40 agonist ivuxolimab in advanced cancers. Measured with immunoSEQ multiplex PCR; TCRdb has only the in-frame clones, and not every one. Of some 47,000 clones in the sample, 79% are singletons; the top ten hold approximately 2%. The sequencing here drew on CD4+ or CD8+ T cells sorted from blood, taken in a trial of the OX40 agonist ivuxolimab. These receptors were taken from an adult with an advanced solid tumor such as melanoma, head and neck, liver or kidney cancer. CDR3s include the opening cysteine and the closing phenylalanine or tryptophan. Fields, in order: clone size, J gene, D gene, V gene, CDR3 DNA, CDR3 protein. The D gene is left open where the match is weak. Clone size, where shown, is once, few, many, or a class for clones that have expanded.

once | TRBJ1-3 | TRBD1 | TRBV7-8 | TGTGCCAGCAGCGACCGACACAGGGGAGAGCGGAGTGGAAACACCATATATTTT | CASSDRHRGERSGNTIYF
NA | TRBJ2-1 | NA | TRBV4-1 | TGCGCCAGCAGCCAAGAGGACCTTTCTAACAATGAGCAGTTCTTC | CASSQEDLSNNEQFF
once | TRBJ2-1 | TRBD2 | TRBV7-9 | TGTGCCAGCAGCCTTAGCGGGGGGTCCGCTGAGCAGTTCTTC | CASSLSGGSAEQFF
once | TRBJ2-3 | NA | TRBV11-2 | TGTGCCAGCAGCCCCGCCGGGGGCACAGATACGCAGTATTTT | CASSPAGGTDTQYF
NA | TRBJ2-2 | NA | TRBV19 | TGTGCCAGTAGGAGGAACACCGGGGAGCTGTTTTTT | CASRRNTGELFF
medium-sized | TRBJ1-1 | TRBD1 | TRBV19 | TGTGCCAGTAGTTGGCTTGGGACAGGGGAAGCTTTCTTT | CASSWLGTGEAFF
NA | TRBJ1-4 | TRBD1 | TRBV5-1 | TGCGCCAGCAGCTTGGATCAGGGGGGGGGAGAAAAACTGTTTTTT | CASSLDQGGGEKLFF
NA | TRBJ2-5 | NA | TRBV29-1 | TGCAGCGTTGAGGGGGGAGAGACCCAGTACTTC | CSVEGGETQYF
NA | TRBJ2-3 | TRBD2 | TRBV7-6 | TGTGCCAGCAGCTTAGGACTAGCGGGAGGGACATCTATAGATACGCAGTATTTT | CASSLGLAGGTSIDTQYF
NA | TRBJ2-3 | NA | TRBV7-2 | TGTGCCAGCAGTTGGCAGAGAGATACGCAGTATTTT | CASSWQRDTQYF
NA | TRBJ2-1 | NA | TRBV6-5 | TGTGCCAGTCAACGGGGCAATGAGCAGTTCTTC | CASQRGNEQFF
NA | TRBJ1-2 | TRBD1 | TRBV19 | TGTGCCAGTAGCCTTACAGGGGGCGGTGGCTATGGCTACACCTTC | CASSLTGGGGYGYTF
NA | TRBJ2-3 | NA | TRBV7-2 | TGTGCCAGCAGCCCGGGTTATACGCAGTATTTT | CASSPGYTQYF
NA | TRBJ2-3 | NA | TRBV5-1 | TGCGCCAGCAGCTTGTTGGCATCAAACACAGATACGCAGTATTTT | CASSLLASNTDTQYF
NA | TRBJ2-1 | TRBD2 | TRBV6-6 | TGTGCCAGCAGTTTTCGACTAGCGGGGGCCTACAATGAGCAGTTCTTC | CASSFRLAGAYNEQFF
NA | TRBJ2-2 | NA | TRBV7-2 | TGTGCCAGCAGCTTACGACCGAGGGGCACCGGGGAGCTGTTTTTT | CASSLRPRGTGELFF
NA | TRBJ2-7 | NA | TRBV10-3 | TGTGCCATCAGTGAGTCCCCGGGTAGACGCGAGCAGTACTTC | CAISESPGRREQYF
NA | TRBJ1-4 | TRBD1 | TRBV9 | TGTGCCAGCAGCCCCCGGACAGGGCCTAATGAAAAACTGTTTTTT | CASSPRTGPNEKLFF
NA | TRBJ1-1 | NA | TRBV7-9 | TGTGCCAGCAGCCTCGAGGAGTCGGACACTGAAGCTTTCTTT | CASSLEESDTEAFF
NA | TRBJ2-1 | TRBD1 | TRBV29-1 | TGCAGCGCCGAACAGGGGGAGTTCTACAATGAGCAGTTCTTC | CSAEQGEFYNEQFF
medium-sized | TRBJ1-1 | NA | TRBV6-1 | TGTGCCGTCCGGGGGTATCTCAGCACTGAAGCTTTCTTT | CAVRGYLSTEAFF
few | TRBJ2-2 | NA | TRBV5-1 | TGCGCCAGCAGCTTGATGGGCGACAATACTTACCTCGACGGGGAGCTGTTTTTT | CASSLMGDNTYLDGELFF
NA | TRBJ1-4 | NA | TRBV7-6 | TGTGCCAGCAGCTTGGGGGCCCGTGTAACTAATGAAAAACTGTTTTTT | CASSLGARVTNEKLFF
NA | TRBJ1-5 | NA | TRBV5-1 | TGCGCCAGCAGCTTGGGATTAAGAGGGGATAGCAATCAGCCCCAGCATTTT | CASSLGLRGDSNQPQHF
NA | TRBJ2-2 | NA | TRBV6-5 | TGTGCCAGCAGTTACCAATCCACGAACACCGGGGAGCTGTTTTTT | CASSYQSTNTGELFF
NA | TRBJ2-2 | TRBD2 | TRBV10-2 | TGCGCCAGCAGTTCCGGACTAGCCGACGGGGAGCTGTTTTTT | CASSSGLADGELFF
NA | TRBJ2-5 | NA | TRBV2 | TGTGCCAGCAGTGAGGGTTGGGTGTTGGCAGAGACCCAGTACTTC | CASSEGWVLAETQYF
few | TRBJ1-4 | NA | TRBV7-8 | TGTGCCAGCAGCTTAGGACGGAGGTTCGGTGAAAAACTGTTTTTT | CASSLGRRFGEKLFF